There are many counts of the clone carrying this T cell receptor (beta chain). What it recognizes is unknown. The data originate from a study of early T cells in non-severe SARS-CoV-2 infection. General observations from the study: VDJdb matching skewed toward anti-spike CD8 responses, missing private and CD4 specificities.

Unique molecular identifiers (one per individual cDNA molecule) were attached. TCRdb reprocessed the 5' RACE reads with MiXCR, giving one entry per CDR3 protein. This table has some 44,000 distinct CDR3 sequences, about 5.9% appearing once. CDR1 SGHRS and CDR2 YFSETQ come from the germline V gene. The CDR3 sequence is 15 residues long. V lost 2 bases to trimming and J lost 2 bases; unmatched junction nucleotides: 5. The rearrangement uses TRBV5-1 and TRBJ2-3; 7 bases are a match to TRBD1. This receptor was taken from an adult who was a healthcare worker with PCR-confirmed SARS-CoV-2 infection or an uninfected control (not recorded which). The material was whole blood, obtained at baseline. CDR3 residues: CASSFRKGATDTQYF. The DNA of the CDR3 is TGCGCCAGCAGCTTCCGTAAGGGGGCCACAGATACGCAGTATTTT.